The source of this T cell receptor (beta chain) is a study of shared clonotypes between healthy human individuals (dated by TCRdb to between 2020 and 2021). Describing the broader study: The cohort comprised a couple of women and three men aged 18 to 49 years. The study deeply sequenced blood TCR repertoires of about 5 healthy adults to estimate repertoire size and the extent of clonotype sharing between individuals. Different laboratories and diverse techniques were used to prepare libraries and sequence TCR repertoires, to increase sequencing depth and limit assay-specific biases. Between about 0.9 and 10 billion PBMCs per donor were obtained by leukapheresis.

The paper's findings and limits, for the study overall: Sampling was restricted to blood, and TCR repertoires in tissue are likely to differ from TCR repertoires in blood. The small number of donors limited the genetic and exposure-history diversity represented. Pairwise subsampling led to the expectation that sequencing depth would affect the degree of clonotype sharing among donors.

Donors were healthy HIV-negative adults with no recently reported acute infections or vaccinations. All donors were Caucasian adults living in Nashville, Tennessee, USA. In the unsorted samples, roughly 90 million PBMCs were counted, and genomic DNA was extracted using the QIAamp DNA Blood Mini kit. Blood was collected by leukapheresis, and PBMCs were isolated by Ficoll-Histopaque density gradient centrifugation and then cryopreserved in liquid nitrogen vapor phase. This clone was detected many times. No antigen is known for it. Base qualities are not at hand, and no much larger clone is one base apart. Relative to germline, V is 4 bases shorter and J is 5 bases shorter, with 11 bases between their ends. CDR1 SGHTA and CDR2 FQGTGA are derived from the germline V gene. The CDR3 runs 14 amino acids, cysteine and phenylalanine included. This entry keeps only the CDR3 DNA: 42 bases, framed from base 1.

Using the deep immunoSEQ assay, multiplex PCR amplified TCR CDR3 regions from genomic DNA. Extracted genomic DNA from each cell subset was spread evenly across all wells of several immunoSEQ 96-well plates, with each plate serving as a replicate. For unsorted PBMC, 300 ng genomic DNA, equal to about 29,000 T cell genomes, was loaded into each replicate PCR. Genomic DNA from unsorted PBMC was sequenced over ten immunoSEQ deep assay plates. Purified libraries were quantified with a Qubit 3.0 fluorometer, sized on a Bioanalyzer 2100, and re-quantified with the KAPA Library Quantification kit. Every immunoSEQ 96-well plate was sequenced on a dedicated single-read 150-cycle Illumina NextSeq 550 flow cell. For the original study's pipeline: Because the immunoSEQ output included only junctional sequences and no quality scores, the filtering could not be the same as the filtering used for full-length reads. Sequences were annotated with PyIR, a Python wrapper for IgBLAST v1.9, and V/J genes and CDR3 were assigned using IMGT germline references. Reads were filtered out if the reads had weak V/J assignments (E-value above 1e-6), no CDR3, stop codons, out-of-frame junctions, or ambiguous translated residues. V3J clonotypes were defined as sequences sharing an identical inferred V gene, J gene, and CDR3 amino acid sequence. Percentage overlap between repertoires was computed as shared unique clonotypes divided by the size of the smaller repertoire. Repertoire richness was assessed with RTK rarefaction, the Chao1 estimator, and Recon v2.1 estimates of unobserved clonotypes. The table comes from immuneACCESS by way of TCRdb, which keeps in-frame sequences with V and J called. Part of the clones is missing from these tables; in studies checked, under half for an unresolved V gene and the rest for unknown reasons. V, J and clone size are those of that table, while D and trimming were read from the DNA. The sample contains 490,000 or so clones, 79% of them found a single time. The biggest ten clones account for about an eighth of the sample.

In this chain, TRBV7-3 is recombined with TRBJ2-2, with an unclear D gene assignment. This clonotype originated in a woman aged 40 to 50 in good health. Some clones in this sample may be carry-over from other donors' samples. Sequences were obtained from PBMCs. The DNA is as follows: TGTGCCAGCAGCTCCGGGCTGGGGACCGGGGAGCTGTTTTTT. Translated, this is CASSSGLGTGELFF. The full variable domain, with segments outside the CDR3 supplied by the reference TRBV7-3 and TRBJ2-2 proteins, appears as GAGVSQTPSNKVTEKGKYVELRCDPISGHTALYWYRQSLGQGPEFLIYFQGTGAADDSGLPNDRFFAVRPEGSVSTLKIQRTERGDSAVYLCASSSGLGTGELFFGEGSRLTVL.